This T cell receptor beta chain came from a study of blood T cells in healthy people across ages. Whole-study results and caveats: Per million T cells, the diversity of TCR beta decreased roughly linearly as age advanced.

The length of the CDR3 is 15 residues. V was clipped by 6 bases and J by 6 bases; unmatched bases: 11. Peripheral blood, about 9.8 milliliters per donor, was collected. Researchers report isolating at least 6 million PBMCs per sample. A J-beta primer mix and a sample-barcoded 5' primer were used in a second PCR of roughly 6 to 11 cycles. Each CDR3 protein is one row after TCRdb ran MiXCR on the 5' RACE reads. The table lists hundreds of thousands of distinct CDR3 sequences, about 45% of them singletons. Concerning this clonotype: Its target is unknown.

The TCR was taken from a man aged 80 or over in good health. The chain couples TRBV12-3 or TRBV12-4 to TRBJ1-5; TRBD1 matches 7 bases. Sequencing was performed on blood. CDR3 in amino acids: CASSPQTGAVQPQHF. CDR3 coding DNA: TGTGCCAGCAGCCCCCAAACAGGGGCGGTTCAGCCCCAGCATTTT.